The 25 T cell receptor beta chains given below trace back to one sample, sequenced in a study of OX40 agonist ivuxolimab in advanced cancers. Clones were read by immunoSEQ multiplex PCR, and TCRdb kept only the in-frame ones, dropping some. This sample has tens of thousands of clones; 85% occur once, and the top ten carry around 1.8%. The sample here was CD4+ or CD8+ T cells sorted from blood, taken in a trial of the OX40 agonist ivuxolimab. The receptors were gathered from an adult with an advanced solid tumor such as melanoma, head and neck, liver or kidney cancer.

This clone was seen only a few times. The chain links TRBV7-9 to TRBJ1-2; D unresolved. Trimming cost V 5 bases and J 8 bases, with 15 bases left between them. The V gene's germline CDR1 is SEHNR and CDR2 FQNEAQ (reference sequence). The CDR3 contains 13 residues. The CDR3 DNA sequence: TGTGCCAGCAGCCCCAGCGAGGGAAGAGGCTACACCTTC. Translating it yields CASSPSEGRGYTF.

CDR3 residues: CASSIGHREKLFF. The CDR3 nucleotides read TGTGCCAGCAGTATAGGACACCGGGAAAAACTGTTTTTT. The chain joins TRBV28 to TRBJ1-4, with D perhaps TRBD1 (5 bases). The CDR3 length is 13 residues. Trimming cost V 5 bases and J 8 bases, with 12 bases left between them. The V gene's germline CDR1 is MDHEN and CDR2 SYDVKM.

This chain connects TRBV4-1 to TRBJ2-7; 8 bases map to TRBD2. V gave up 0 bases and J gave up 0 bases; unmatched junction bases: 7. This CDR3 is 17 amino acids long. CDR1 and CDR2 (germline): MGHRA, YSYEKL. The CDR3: CASSQDRRGASSYEQYF. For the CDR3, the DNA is TGCGCCAGCAGCCAAGATCGGCGGGGGGCTAGCTCCTACGAGCAGTACTTC.

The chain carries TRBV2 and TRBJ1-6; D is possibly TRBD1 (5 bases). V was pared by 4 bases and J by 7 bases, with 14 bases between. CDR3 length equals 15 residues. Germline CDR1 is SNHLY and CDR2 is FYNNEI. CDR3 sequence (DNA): TGTGCCAGCAGTGTTTGGGCCGGGGGGAATTCACCCCTCCACTTT. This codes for CASSVWAGGNSPLHF.

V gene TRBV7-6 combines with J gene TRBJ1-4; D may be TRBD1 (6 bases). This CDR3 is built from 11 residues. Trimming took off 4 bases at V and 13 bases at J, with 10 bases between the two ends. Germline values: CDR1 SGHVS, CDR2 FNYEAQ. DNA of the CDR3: TGTGCCAGCAGCTCCACAGGGCGACTGTTTTTT. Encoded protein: CASSSTGRLFF.

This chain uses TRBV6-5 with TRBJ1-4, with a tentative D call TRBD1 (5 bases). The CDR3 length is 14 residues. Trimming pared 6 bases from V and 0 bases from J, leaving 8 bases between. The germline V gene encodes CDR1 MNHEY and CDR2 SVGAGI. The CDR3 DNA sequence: TGTGCCAGCAGCCCAGGGTCAACTAATGAAAAACTGTTTTTT. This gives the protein CASSPGSTNEKLFF.

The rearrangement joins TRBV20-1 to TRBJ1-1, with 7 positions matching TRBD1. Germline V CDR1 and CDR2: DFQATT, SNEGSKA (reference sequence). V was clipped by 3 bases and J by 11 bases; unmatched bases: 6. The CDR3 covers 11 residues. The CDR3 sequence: CSARKGQRAFF. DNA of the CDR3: TGCAGTGCTAGGAAGGGACAGAGGGCTTTCTTT.

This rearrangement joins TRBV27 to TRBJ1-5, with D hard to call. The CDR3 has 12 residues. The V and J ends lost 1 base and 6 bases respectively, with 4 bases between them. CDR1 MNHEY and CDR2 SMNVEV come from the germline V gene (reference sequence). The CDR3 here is CASSLLGQPQHF. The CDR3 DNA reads TGTGCCAGCAGTTTATTGGGTCAGCCCCAGCATTTT.

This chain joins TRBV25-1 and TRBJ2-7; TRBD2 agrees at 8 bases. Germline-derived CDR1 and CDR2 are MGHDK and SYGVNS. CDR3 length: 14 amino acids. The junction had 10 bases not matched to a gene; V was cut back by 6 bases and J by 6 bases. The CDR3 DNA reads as TGTGCCAGCAGGATTTCGGGGGGGGCCGGCGAGCAGTACTTC. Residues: CASRISGGAGEQYF.

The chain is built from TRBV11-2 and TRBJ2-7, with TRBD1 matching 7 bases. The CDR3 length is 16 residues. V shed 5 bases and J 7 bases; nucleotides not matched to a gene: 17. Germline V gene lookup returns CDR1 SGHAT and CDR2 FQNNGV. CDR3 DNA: TGTGCCAGCAGCCGGGACAGAACAGGCAACCCGGGAGAGCAGTACTTC. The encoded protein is CASSRDRTGNPGEQYF.

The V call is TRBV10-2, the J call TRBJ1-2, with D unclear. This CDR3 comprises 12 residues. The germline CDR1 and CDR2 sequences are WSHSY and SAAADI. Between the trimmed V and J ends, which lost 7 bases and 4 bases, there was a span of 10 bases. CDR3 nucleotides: TGCGCCAGCAAGGGTCTACTCTATGGCTACACCTTC. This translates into CASKGLLYGYTF.

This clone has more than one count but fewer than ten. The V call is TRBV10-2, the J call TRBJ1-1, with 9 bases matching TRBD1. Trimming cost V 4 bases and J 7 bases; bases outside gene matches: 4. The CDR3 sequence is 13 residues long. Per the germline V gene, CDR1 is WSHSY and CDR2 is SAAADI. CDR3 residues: CASSVQGASEAFF. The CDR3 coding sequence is TGCGCCAGCAGTGTACAGGGGGCGAGTGAAGCTTTCTTT.

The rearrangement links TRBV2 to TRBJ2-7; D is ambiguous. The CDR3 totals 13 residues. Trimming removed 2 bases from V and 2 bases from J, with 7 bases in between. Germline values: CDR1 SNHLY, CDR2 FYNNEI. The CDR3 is CASSEQVAYEQYF. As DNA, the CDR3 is TGTGCCAGCAGTGAACAGGTGGCCTACGAGCAGTACTTC.

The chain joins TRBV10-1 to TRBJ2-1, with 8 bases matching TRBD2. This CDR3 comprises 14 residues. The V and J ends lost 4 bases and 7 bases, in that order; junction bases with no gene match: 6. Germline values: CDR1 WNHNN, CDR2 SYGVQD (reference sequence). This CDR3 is CASSGSGGQNEQFF. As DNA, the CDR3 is TGCGCCAGCAGTGGATCGGGGGGGCAGAATGAGCAGTTCTTC.

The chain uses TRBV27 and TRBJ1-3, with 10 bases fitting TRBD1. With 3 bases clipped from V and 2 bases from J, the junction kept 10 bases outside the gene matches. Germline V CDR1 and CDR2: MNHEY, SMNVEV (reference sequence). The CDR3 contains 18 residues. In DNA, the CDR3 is TGTGCCAGCAGTTTGTCTAGGGGACAGGGGTCTACTGGAAACACCATATATTTT. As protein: CASSLSRGQGSTGNTIYF.

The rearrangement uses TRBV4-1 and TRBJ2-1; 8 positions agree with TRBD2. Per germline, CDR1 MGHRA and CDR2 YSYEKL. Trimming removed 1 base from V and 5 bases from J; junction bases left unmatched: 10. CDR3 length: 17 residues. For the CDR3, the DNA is TGCGCCAGCAGCCAAGCGGGAGGGACTAGAGCCCACAATGAGCAGTTCTTC. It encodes CASSQAGGTRAHNEQFF.

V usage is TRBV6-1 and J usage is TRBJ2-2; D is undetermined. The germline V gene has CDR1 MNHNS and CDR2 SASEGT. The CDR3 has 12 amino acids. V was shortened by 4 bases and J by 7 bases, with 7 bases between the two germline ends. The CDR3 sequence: CASSGLLGELFF. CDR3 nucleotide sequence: TGTGCCAGCAGTGGACTTCTCGGGGAGCTGTTTTTT.

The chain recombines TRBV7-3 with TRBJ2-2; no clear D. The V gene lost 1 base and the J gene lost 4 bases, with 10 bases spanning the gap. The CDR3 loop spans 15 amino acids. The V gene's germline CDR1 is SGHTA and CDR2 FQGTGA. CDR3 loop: CASSLRGNPTGELFF. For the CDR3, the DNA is TGTGCCAGCAGCTTAAGGGGAAATCCCACCGGGGAGCTGTTTTTT.

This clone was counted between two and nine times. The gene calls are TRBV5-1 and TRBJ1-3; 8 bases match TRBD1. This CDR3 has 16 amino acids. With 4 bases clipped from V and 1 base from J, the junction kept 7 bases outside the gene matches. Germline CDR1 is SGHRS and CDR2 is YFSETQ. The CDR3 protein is CASSQGQGLSGNTIYF. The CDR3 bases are TGCGCCAGCAGCCAAGGACAGGGCTTATCTGGAAACACCATATATTTT.

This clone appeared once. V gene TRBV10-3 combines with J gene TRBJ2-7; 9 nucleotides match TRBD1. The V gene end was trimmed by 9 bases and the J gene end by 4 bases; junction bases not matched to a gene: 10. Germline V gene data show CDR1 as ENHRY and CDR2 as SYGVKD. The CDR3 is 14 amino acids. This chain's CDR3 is CAISIQGAGYEQYF. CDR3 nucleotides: TGTGCCATTTCTATACAGGGGGCCGGGTACGAGCAGTACTTC.

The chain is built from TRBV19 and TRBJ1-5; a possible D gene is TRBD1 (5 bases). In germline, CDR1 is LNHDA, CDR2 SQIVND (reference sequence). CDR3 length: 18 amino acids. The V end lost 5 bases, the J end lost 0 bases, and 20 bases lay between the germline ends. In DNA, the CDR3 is TGTGCCAGTAGTCGCAGACGGGGCCCCGGGTATAGCAATCAGCCCCAGCATTTT. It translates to CASSRRRGPGYSNQPQHF.

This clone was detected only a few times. The CDR3 is CSVFLAFEQFF. The CDR3 region has the DNA TGCAGTGTTTTCCTAGCGTTCGAGCAGTTCTTC. The V and J genes are TRBV20-1 and TRBJ2-1, with a tentative D call TRBD2 (6 bases). The CDR3 has 11 residues. The germline V gene encodes CDR1 DFQATT and CDR2 SNEGSKA (reference sequence). V was cut by 7 bases and J by 10 bases, with 14 bases left in between.

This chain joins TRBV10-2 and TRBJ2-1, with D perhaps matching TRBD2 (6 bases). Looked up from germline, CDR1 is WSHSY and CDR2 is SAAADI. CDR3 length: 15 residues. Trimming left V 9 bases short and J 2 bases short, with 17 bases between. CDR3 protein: CASRIGGTPYNEQFF. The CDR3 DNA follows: TGCGCCAGTCGGATCGGCGGGACGCCCTACAATGAGCAGTTCTTC.

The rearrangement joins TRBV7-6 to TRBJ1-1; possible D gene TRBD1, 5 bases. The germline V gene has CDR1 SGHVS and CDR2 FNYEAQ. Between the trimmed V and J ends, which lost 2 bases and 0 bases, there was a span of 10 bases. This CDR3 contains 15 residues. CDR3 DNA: TGTGCCAGCAGCTTATTGCGGGGGATGAACACTGAAGCTTTCTTT. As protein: CASSLLRGMNTEAFF.

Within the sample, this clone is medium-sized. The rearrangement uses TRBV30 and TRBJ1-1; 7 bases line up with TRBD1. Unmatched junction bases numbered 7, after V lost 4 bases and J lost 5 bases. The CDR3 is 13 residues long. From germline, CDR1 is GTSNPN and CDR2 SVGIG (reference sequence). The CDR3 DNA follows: TGTGCCTGGAACAGGGACAGAGGGACTGAAGCTTTCTTT. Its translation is CAWNRDRGTEAFF.